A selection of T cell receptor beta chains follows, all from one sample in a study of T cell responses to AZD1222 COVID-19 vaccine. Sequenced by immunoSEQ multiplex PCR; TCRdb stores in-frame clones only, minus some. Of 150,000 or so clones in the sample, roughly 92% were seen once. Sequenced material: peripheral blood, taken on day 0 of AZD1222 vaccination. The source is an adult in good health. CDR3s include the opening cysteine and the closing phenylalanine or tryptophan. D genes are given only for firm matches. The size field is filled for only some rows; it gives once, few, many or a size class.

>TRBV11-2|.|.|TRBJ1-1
CVSSLAIDTEAFF
TGTGTCAGCAGCTTAGCTATCGACACTGAAGCTTTCTTT
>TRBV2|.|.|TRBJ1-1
CASSRAWEGMNTEAFF
TGTGCCAGCAGTCGGGCTTGGGAGGGCATGAACACTGAAGCTTTCTTT
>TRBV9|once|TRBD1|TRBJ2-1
CASSVGQGRTSYNEQFF
TGTGCCAGCAGCGTAGGACAGGGGCGAACTTCCTACAATGAGCAGTTCTTC
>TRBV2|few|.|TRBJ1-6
CASSGQNNSPLHF
TGTGCCAGCAGCGGACAGAATAATTCACCCCTCCACTTT
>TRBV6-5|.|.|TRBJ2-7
CASRTGALREQYF
TGTGCCAGCAGAACGGGGGCTCTACGCGAGCAGTACTTC
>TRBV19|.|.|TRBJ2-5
CASSMGRGETQYF
TGTGCCAGTAGTATGGGCAGAGGCGAGACCCAGTACTTC
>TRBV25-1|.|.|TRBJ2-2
CASSESGVGELFF
TGTGCCAGCAGTGAATCGGGTGTCGGGGAGCTGTTTTTT
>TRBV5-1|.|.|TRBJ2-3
CASSLAYTDTQYF
TGCGCCAGCAGCTTGGCGTACACAGATACGCAGTATTTT
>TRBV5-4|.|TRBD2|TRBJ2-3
CASSLGLAVTDTQYF
TGTGCCAGCAGCTTGGGACTAGCGGTCACAGATACGCAGTATTTT
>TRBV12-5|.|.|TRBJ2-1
CASGLGRGENEQFF
TGTGCTAGTGGTTTGGGCAGGGGAGAGAATGAGCAGTTCTTC
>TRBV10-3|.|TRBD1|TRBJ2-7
CAIRGTGGAYEQYF
TGTGCCATCAGGGGGACAGGGGGAGCCTACGAGCAGTACTTC
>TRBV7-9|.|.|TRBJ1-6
CASSFDNSPLHF
TGTGCCAGCAGCTTTGACAATTCACCCCTCCACTTT
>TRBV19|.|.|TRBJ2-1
CASSIPLAGYNEQFF
TGTGCCAGTAGTATCCCTCTAGCAGGCTACAATGAGCAGTTCTTC